Many counts were recorded for the clone carrying this T cell receptor beta chain. Its antigen is not known. This specimen comes from a study of tumor and adjacent non-tumor tissue in lung cancer. Study context: The patients, 10 to 11 men and four to six women, were about 31 to 76 with stage I to III disease.

No cell sorting was done before RNA was extracted from the tissue. Findings and caveats of the study: Top 100 clones took a larger repertoire share in normal lung. Significantly higher TCR diversity was found in tumor than normal lung. Higher tumor TCR diversity was associated with shorter survival.

This CDR3 region has 15 residues. CDR1 and CDR2 (germline): LGHNA, YNFKEQ. V shed 0 bases and J shed 4 bases, with 10 bases lying between them. TCRbeta libraries were built with three rounds of nested PCR, modified from ARM-PCR. TCRdb passed the multiplex PCR reads through MiXCR, listing each CDR3 protein once. The repertoire holds 200,000 or so distinct CDR3 sequences, with 60% to 75% as singletons. The chain employs TRBV4-2 and TRBJ1-3; tentative D call: TRBD1 (5 bases). Input material: lung tumor tissue. This TCR was recovered from a man between 60 and 70 years old with non-small cell lung cancer. This CDR3 reads CASSQDSGQGNTIYF. In nucleotides, the CDR3 is TGTGCCAGCAGCCAAGATTCAGGGCAAGGAAACACCATATATTTT.